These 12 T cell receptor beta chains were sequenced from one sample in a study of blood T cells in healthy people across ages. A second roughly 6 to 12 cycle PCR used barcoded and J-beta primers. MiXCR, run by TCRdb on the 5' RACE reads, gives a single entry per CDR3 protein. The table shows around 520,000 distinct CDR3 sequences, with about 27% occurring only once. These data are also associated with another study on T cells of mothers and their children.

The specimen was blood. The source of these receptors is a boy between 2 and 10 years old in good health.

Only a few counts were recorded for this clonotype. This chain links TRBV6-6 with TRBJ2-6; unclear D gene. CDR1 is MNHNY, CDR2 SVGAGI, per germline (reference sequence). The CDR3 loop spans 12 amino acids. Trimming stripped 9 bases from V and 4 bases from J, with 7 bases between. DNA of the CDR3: TGTGCCAGTCTGTCCGGGGCCAACGTCCTGACTTTC. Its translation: CASLSGANVLTF.

CDR3 sequence (DNA): TGCAGTGCTAGAGATCCGCTAGCGGGAGTCTCCTACAATGAGCAGTTCTTC. This sequence encodes CSARDPLAGVSYNEQFF. V usage is TRBV20-1 and J usage is TRBJ2-1, with 10 bases matching TRBD2. V was pared by 0 bases and J by 0 bases, with 5 bases of the junction left unmatched. Germline-derived CDR1 and CDR2 are DFQATT and SNEGSKA (reference sequence). The CDR3 runs 17 residues.

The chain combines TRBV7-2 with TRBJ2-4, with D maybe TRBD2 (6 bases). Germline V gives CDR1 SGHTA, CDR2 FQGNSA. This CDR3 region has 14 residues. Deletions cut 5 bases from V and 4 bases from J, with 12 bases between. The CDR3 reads CASSVGSGKNIQYF. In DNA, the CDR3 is TGTGCCAGCAGCGTGGGTAGCGGTAAAAACATTCAGTACTTC. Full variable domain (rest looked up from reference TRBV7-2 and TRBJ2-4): GAGVSQSPSNKVTEKGKDVELRCDPISGHTALYWYRQSLGQGLEFLIYFQGNSAPDKSGLPSDRFSAERTGGSVSTLTIQRTQQEDSAVYLCASSVGSGKNIQYFGAGTRLSVL.

The CDR3 nucleotides are TGTGCCAGCAGCTTAAGGGTAGCACGCACTGAAGCTTTCTTT. It codes for CASSLRVARTEAFF. The chain employs TRBV7-2 and TRBJ1-1; D uncertain. The CDR3 length is 14 residues. V lost 2 bases and J lost 4, with 11 bases in between. Looked up from germline, CDR1 is SGHTA and CDR2 is FQGNSA.

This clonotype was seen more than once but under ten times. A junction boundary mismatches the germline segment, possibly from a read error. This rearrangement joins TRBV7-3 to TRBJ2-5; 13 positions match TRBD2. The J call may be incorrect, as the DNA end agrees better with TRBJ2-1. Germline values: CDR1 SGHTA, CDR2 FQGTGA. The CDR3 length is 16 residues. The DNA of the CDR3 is TGTACCAGCAGCCCCTCACTAGCGGGGGGGCTGAATGAGCAGTTCTTC. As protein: CTSSPSLAGGLNEQFF.

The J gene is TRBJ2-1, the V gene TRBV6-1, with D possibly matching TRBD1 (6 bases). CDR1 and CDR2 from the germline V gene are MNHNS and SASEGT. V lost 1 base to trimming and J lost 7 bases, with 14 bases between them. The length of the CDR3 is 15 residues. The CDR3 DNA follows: TGTGCCAGCAGTGAAGGTGGCAGGGGATGGAATGAGCAGTTCTTC. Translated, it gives CASSEGGRGWNEQFF.

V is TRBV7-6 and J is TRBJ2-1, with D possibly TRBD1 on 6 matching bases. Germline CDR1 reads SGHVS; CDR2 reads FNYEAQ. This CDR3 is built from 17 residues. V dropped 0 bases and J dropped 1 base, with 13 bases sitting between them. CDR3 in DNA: TGTGCCAGCAGCTTAGCGGCCGGCAGGGGATCCTACAATGAGCAGTTCTTC. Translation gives CASSLAAGRGSYNEQFF.

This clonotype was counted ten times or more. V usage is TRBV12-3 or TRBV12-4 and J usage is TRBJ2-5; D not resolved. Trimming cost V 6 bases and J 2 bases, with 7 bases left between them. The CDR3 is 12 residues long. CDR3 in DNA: TGTGCCAGCAGCGGGTTACAAGAGACCCAGTACTTC. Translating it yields CASSGLQETQYF.

The CDR3, as DNA: TGTGCCAGTCAATCTAGCGGGAGAAGCAATGAGCAGTTCTTC. Encoded protein: CASQSSGRSNEQFF. The V gene is TRBV19, the J gene TRBJ2-5, with TRBD2 matching 10 bases. The J call may be incorrect, as the DNA end agrees better with TRBJ2-1. Germline CDR1 reads LNHDA; CDR2 reads SQIVND (reference sequence). The CDR3 length is 14 residues.

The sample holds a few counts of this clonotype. CDR3 amino acids: CASSPPGGNTYEQYF. The CDR3 region has the DNA TGTGCCAGCAGTCCGCCTGGGGGGAACACCTACGAGCAGTACTTC. V gene TRBV6-6 combines with J gene TRBJ2-7; D is possibly TRBD2 (6 bases). The CDR3 totals 15 residues. Germline lookup yields CDR1 MNHNY and CDR2 SVGAGI (reference sequence). Trimming removed 5 bases at V and 2 bases at J, with 16 bases between.

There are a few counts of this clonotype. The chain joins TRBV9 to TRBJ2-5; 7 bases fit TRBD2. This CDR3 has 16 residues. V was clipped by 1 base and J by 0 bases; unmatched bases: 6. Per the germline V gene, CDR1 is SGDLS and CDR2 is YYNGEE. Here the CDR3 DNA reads TGTGCCAGCAGCGTAAATCCCGGGGGGTACCAAGAGACCCAGTACTTC. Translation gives CASSVNPGGYQETQYF. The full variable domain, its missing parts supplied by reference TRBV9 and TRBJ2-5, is DSGVTQTPKHLITATGQRVTLRCSPRSGDLSVYWYQQSLDQGLQFLIQYYNGEERAKGNILERFSAQQFPDLHSELNLSSLELGDSALYFCASSVNPGGYQETQYFGPGTRLLVL.

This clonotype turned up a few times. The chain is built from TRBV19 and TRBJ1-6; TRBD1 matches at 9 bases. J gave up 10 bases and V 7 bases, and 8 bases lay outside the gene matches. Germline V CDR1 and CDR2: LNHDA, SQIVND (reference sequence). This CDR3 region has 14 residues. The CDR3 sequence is CASNTGTGYSPLHF. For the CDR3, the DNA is TGTGCCAGTAACACAGGGACAGGGTACTCACCCCTCCACTTT.